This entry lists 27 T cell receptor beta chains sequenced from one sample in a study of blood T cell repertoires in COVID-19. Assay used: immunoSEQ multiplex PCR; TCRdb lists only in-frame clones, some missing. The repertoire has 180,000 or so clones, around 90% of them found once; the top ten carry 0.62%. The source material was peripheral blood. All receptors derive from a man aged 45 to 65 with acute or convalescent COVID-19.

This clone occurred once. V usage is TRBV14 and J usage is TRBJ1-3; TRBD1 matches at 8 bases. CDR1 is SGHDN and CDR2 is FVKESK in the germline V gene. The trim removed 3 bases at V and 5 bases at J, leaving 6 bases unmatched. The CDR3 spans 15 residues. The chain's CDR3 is CASSHLWTGRNTIYF. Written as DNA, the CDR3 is TGTGCCAGCAGCCACCTCTGGACAGGGCGAAACACCATATATTTT. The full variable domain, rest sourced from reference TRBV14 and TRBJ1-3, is EAGVTQFPSHSVIEKGQTVTLRCDPISGHDNLYWYRRVMGKEIKFLLHFVKESKQDESGMPNNRFLAERTGGTYSTLKVQPAELEDSGVYFCASSHLWTGRNTIYFGEGSWLTVV.

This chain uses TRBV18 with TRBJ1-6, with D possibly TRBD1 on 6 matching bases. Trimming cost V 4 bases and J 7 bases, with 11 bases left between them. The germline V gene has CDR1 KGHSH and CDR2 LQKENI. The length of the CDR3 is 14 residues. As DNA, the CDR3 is TGTGCCAGCTCACTACAGGGTCGGAATTCACCCCTCCACTTT. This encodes CASSLQGRNSPLHF.

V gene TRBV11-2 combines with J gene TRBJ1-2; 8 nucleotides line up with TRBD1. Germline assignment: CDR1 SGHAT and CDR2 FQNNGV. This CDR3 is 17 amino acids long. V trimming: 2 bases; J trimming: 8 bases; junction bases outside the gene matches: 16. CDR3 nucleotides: TGTGCCAGCAGCTTACAAGCCCCTGCTGGGACAGGAGGCGGCTACACCTTC. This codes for CASSLQAPAGTGGGYTF.

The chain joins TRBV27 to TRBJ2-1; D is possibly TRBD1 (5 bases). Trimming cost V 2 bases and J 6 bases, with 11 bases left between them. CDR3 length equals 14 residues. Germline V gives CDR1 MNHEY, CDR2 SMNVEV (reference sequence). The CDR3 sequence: CASSLRRQGNEQFF. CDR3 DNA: TGTGCCAGCAGTTTAAGGCGGCAGGGCAATGAGCAGTTCTTC.

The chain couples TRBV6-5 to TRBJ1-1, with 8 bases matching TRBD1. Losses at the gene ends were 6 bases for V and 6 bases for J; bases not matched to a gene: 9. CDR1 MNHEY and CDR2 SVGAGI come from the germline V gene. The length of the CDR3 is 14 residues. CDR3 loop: CASRISGGFAEAFF. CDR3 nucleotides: TGTGCCAGCAGAATCTCAGGGGGCTTCGCTGAAGCTTTCTTT.

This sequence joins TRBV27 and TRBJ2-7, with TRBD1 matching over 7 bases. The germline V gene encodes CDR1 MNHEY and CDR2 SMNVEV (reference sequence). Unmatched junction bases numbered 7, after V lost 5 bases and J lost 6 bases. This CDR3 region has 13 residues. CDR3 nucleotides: TGTGCCAGCAGTACGCGACAGGGATCCGAGCAGTACGTC. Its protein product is CASSTRQGSEQYV.

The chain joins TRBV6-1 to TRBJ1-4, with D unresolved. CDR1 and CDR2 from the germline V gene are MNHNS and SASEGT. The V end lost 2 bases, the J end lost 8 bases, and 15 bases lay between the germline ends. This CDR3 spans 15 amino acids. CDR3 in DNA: TGTGCCAGCAGTGAATATGAGGGAGTTAACGAAAAACTGTTTTTT. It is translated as CASSEYEGVNEKLFF.

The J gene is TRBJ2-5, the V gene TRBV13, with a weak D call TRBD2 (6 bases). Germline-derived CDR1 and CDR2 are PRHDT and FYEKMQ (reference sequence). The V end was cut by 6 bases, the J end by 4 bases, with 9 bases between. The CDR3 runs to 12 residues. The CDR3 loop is CASSGGTETQYF. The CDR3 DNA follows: TGTGCCAGCAGTGGAGGGACAGAGACCCAGTACTTC. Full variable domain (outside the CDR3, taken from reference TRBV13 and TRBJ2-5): AAGVIQSPRHLIKEKRETATLKCYPIPRHDTVYWYQQGPGQDPQFLISFYEKMQSDKGSIPDRFSAQQFSDYHSELNMSSLELGDSALYFCASSGGTETQYFGPGTRLLVL.

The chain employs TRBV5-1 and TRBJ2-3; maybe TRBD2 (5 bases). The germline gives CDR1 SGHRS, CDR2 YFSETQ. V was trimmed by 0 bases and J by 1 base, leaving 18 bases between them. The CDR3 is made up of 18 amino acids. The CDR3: CASSLGYSSRTGTDTQYF. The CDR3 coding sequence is TGCGCCAGCAGCTTGGGGTACTCTAGCCGTACAGGCACAGATACGCAGTATTTT.

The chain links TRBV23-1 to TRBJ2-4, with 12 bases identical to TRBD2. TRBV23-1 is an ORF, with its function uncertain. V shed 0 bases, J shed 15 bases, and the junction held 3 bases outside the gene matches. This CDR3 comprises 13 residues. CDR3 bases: TGCGCCAGCAGTCAATCGACTAGCGGGGGAGTGTACTTC. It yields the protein CASSQSTSGGVYF.

CDR3 coding DNA: TGTGCCAGCAGGGGGACAGGGGCCTATGGCTACACCTTC. This sequence encodes CASRGTGAYGYTF. The chain employs TRBV27 and TRBJ1-2; 10 nucleotides agree with TRBD1. The length of the CDR3 is 13 residues. V shed 6 bases, J shed 4 bases, and the junction held 2 bases outside the gene matches. CDR1 and CDR2 (germline): MNHEY, SMNVEV (reference sequence).

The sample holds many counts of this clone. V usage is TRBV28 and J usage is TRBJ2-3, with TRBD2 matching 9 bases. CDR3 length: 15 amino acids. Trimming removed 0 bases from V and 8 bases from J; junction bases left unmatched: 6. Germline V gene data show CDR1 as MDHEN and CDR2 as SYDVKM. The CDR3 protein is CASSLWGGGAPTQYF. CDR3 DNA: TGTGCCAGCAGTTTATGGGGCGGGGGGGCCCCTACGCAGTATTTT.

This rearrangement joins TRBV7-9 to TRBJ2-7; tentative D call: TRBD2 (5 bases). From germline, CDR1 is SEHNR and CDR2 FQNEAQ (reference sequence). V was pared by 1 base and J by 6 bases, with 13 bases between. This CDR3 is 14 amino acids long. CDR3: CASSLVVPGSEQYV. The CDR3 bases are TGTGCCAGCAGCTTAGTGGTTCCGGGATCCGAGCAGTACGTC.

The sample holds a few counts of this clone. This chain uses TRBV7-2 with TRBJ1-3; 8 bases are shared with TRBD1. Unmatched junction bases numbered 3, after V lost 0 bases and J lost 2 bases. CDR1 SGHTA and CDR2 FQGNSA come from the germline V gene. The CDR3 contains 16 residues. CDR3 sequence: CASSLALDRAGNTIYF. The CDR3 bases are TGTGCCAGCAGCTTAGCGCTGGACAGGGCTGGAAACACCATATATTTT.

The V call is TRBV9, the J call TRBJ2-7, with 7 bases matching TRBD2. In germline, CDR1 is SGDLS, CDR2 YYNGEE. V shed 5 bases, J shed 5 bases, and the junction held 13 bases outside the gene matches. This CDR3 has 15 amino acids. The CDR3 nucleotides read TGTGCCAGCAGTCTTGAGGGCGGGAGTCCGGACGAGCAGTACTTC. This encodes CASSLEGGSPDEQYF. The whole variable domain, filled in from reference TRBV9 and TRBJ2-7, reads DSGVTQTPKHLITATGQRVTLRCSPRSGDLSVYWYQQSLDQGLQFLIQYYNGEERAKGNILERFSAQQFPDLHSELNLSSLELGDSALYFCASSLEGGSPDEQYFGPGTRLTVT.

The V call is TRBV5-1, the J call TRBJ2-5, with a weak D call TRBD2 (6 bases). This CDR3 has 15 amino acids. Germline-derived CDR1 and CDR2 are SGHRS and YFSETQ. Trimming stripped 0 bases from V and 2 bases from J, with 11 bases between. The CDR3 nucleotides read TGCGCCAGCAGCTTGGATCCGGGGGAACAAGAGACCCAGTACTTC. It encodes CASSLDPGEQETQYF.

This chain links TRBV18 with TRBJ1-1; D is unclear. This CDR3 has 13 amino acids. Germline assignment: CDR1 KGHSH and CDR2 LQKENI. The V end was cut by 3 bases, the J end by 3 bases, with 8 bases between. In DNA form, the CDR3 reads TGTGCCAGCTCACCCCTGGGCGACACTGAAGCTTTCTTT. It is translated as CASSPLGDTEAFF.

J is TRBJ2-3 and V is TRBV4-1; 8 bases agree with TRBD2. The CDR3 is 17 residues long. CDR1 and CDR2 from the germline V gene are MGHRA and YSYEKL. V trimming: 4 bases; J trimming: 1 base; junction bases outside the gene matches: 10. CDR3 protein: CASSPSTGTRGTDTQYF. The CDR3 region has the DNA TGCGCCAGCAGCCCCTCTACCGGGACTAGGGGCACAGATACGCAGTATTTT.

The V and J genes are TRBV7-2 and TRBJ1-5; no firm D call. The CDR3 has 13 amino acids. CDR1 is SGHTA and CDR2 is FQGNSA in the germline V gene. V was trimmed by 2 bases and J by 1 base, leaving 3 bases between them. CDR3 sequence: CASSLQSNQPQHF. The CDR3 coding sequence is TGTGCCAGCAGCTTACAAAGCAATCAGCCCCAGCATTTT.

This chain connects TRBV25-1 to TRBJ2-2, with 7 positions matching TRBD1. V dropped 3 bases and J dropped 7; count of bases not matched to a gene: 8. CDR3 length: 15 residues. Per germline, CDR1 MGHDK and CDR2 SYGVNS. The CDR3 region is CASSERATGHGELFF. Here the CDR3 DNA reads TGTGCCAGCAGTGAGCGAGCGACAGGGCACGGGGAGCTGTTTTTT.

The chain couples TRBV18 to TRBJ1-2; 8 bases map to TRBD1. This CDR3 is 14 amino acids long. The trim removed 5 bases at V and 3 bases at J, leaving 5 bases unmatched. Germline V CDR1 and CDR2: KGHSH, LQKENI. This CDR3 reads CASSSGQGDYGYTF. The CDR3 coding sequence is TGTGCCAGCTCATCAGGACAGGGAGACTATGGCTACACCTTC.

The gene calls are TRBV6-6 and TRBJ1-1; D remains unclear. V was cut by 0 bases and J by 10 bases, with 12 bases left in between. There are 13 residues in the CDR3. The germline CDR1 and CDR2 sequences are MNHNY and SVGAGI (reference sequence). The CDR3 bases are TGTGCCAGCAGTTACTCGGTATTCGGTCCAGCTTTCTTT. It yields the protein CASSYSVFGPAFF.

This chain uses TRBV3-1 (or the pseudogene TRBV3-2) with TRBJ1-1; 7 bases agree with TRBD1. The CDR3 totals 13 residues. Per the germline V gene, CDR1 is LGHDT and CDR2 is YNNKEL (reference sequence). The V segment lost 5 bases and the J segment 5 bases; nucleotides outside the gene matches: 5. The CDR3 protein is CASSRGRATEAFF. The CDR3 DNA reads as TGTGCCAGCAGCAGGGGGCGGGCGACTGAAGCTTTCTTT.

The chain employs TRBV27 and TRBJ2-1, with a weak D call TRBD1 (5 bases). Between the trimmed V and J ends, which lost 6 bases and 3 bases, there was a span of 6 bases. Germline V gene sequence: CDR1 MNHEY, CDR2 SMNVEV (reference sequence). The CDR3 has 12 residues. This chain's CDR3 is CASRDNYNEQFF. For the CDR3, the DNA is TGTGCCAGCAGGGACAACTACAATGAGCAGTTCTTC.

CDR3 in amino acids: CASSILLTGEYNEQFF. The DNA of the CDR3 is TGTGCCAGCAGCATTCTTCTAACCGGAGAATACAATGAGCAGTTCTTC. The chain uses TRBV9 and TRBJ2-1; D unresolved. CDR3 length equals 16 residues. V lost 4 bases and J lost 4, with 18 bases in between. Germline V gene lookup returns CDR1 SGDLS and CDR2 YYNGEE.

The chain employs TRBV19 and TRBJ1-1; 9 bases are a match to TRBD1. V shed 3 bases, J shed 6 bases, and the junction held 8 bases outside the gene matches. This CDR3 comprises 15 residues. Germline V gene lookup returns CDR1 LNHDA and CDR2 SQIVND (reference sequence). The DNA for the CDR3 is TGTGCCAGTAGTATGGGAGACAGGGGGTCCGCTGAAGCTTTCTTT. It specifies CASSMGDRGSAEAFF. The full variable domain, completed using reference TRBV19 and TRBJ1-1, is DGGITQSPKYLFRKEGQNVTLSCEQNLNHDAMYWYRQDPGQGLRLIYYSQIVNDFQKGDIAEGYSVSREKKESFPLTVTSAQKNPTAFYLCASSMGDRGSAEAFFGQGTRLTVV.

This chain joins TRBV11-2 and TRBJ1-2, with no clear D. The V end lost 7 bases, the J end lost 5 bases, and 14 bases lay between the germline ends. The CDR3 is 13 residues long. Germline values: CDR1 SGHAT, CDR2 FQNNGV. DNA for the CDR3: TGTGCCAGCACCGGAGGCGGGGTTTATGGCTACACCTTC. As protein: CASTGGGVYGYTF.